What follows are 9 T cell receptor beta chains derived from one specimen sequenced in a study of T-cell memory formation after mild COVID-19. TCRdb re-derived calls from the 5' RACE reads in MiXCR, one entry per CDR3 protein. The sample lists about 250,000 distinct CDR3 sequences, about 16% seen once, with over 2% in the top ten. The sequenced sample consisted of PBMCs or a T cell subset sorted from them (not recorded which). These receptors came from an adult woman who had mild COVID-19 (a few samples of this study predate the infection). Cell type and time point are not known.

J is TRBJ2-1 and V is TRBV27; 9 positions agree with TRBD1. The CDR3 loop spans 17 amino acids. CDR1 and CDR2 (germline): MNHEY, SMNVEV (reference sequence). Trimming removed 2 bases from V and 5 bases from J; junction bases left unmatched: 10. CDR3 nucleotides: TGTGCCAGCAGTTTAGGGGGAACAGGGGGCGCAGACAATGAGCAGTTCTTC. Its translation is CASSLGGTGGADNEQFF.

This chain uses TRBV6-5 with TRBJ2-3, with D possibly matching TRBD2 (7 bases). The CDR3 length is 18 residues. The V gene lost 2 bases and the J gene lost 0 bases, with 18 bases spanning the gap. Germline loops: CDR1 MNHEY, CDR2 SVGAGI. Here the CDR3 reads CASSYHPLGGPSTDTQYF. CDR3 nucleotide sequence: TGTGCCAGCAGTTACCACCCCCTGGGGGGGCCTAGCACAGATACGCAGTATTTT.

This clonotype showed up many times. CDR3 protein: CASSAGGLAGDSYEQYF. As DNA, the CDR3 is TGTGCCAGTAGTGCCGGGGGTTTGGCGGGCGACTCCTACGAGCAGTACTTC. The chain is built from TRBV19 and TRBJ2-7; tentative D call: TRBD2 (6 bases). Germline V lookup: CDR1 LNHDA, CDR2 SQIVND (reference sequence). CDR3 length: 17 residues. V lost 5 bases and J lost 0, with 20 bases in between.

The chain uses TRBV24-1 and TRBJ2-3; 10 bases map to TRBD2. J gave up 10 bases and V 4 bases, and 10 bases lay outside the gene matches. Germline V gene data show CDR1 as KGHDR and CDR2 as SFDVKD. CDR3 length: 15 residues. The CDR3 nucleotides read TGTGCCACCAGTGACCCAGCGGGAGGGCCGGGGGCGCAGTATTTT. Translated, it gives CATSDPAGGPGAQYF.

The J gene is TRBJ1-2, the V gene TRBV7-9; no definite D call. CDR3 size: 17 residues. V lost 1 base and J lost 0, with 15 bases in between. CDR1 and CDR2 (germline): SEHNR, FQNEAQ (reference sequence). CDR3 nucleotides: TGTGCCAGCAGCTTAGGTGGCAGAGCGTTGACTAACTATGGCTACACCTTC. Protein sequence: CASSLGGRALTNYGYTF.

This clonotype was detected a few times. The chain joins TRBV5-1 to TRBJ2-1; D gene ambiguous. The germline CDR1 and CDR2 sequences are SGHRS and YFSETQ. Trimming cost V 4 bases and J 4 bases, with 6 bases left between them. The CDR3 consists of 12 residues. CDR3 amino acids: CASSRAYNEQFF. CDR3 sequence (DNA): TGCGCCAGCAGCCGGGCTTACAATGAGCAGTTCTTC.

This rearrangement joins TRBV27 to TRBJ1-2; the D gene is possibly TRBD1 (5 bases). The CDR3 contains 15 residues. The V end lost 0 bases, the J end lost 3 bases, and 11 bases lay between the germline ends. CDR1 and CDR2 from the germline V gene are MNHEY and SMNVEV (reference sequence). The CDR3 coding sequence is TGTGCCAGCAGTTTATCGGTCAGGGCGCACTATGGCTACACCTTC. It codes for CASSLSVRAHYGYTF.

This clonotype was detected ten times or more. The J gene is TRBJ2-1, the V gene TRBV6-2 or TRBV6-3, with TRBD2 matching 10 bases. The trim removed 5 bases at V and 4 bases at J, leaving 5 bases unmatched. The germline CDR1 and CDR2 sequences are MNHEY and SVGEGT. The CDR3 extends over 15 amino acids. In nucleotides, the CDR3 is TGTGCCAGCAGTGACAGCGGGGGGGGTTACAATGAGCAGTTCTTC. It is translated as CASSDSGGGYNEQFF.

This chain links TRBV5-4 with TRBJ1-2; D possibly corresponds to TRBD1 (5 bases). Trimming shortened V by 0 bases and J by 8 bases, and 11 bases separated the two germline ends. The CDR3 loop spans 13 amino acids. Germline V lookup: CDR1 SGHNT, CDR2 YYREEE (reference sequence). This CDR3 reads CASSLAAGLGYTF. The CDR3 coding sequence is TGTGCCAGCAGCTTGGCGGCAGGGCTCGGCTACACCTTC. The variable domain in full, completed from reference TRBV5-4 and TRBJ1-2, reads ETGVTQSPTHLIKTRGQQVTLRCSSQSGHNTVSWYQQALGQGPQFIFQYYREEENGRGNFPPRFSGLQFPNYSSELNVNALELDDSALYLCASSLAAGLGYTFGSGTRLTVV.